Presented here are 8 T cell receptor beta chains from one specimen sequenced in a study of OX40 agonist ivuxolimab in advanced cancers. The method was immunoSEQ multiplex PCR; TCRdb's version includes in-frame clones alone and lacks a portion of them. The sample holds 80,000 or so clones, approximately 89% seen once. Material: CD4+ or CD8+ T cells sorted from blood, obtained in a trial of the OX40 agonist ivuxolimab. These TCRs come from an adult with an advanced solid tumor such as melanoma, head and neck, liver or kidney cancer.

The chain combines TRBV19 with TRBJ1-2, with 8 bases lining up with TRBD1. Per germline, CDR1 LNHDA and CDR2 SQIVND (reference sequence). CDR3 length: 15 residues. The V and J ends lost 5 bases and 8 bases, in that order; junction bases with no gene match: 13. The CDR3 bases are TGTGCCAGTAGTTCCCCTCTCGGACAGGGTTACGGCTACACCTTC. This encodes CASSSPLGQGYGYTF. Full variable domain (missing parts from reference TRBV19 and TRBJ1-2): DGGITQSPKYLFRKEGQNVTLSCEQNLNHDAMYWYRQDPGQGLRLIYYSQIVNDFQKGDIAEGYSVSREKKESFPLTVTSAQKNPTAFYLCASSSPLGQGYGYTFGSGTRLTVV.

The chain has TRBV9 and TRBJ1-1, with D possibly being TRBD1 (5 bases). Trimming cost V 7 bases and J 4 bases, with 17 bases left between them. The CDR3 is 14 amino acids. Per germline, CDR1 SGDLS and CDR2 YYNGEE. The CDR3 DNA is TGTGCCAGCGGTGGGGGGGACGCGGGCACTGAAGCTTTCTTT. This codes for CASGGGDAGTEAFF.

This clone showed up just once. As DNA, the CDR3 is TGTGCCAGCAGCTTATCACAGGGAGGGTCTGTAGCTTTCTTT. This gives the protein CASSLSQGGSVAFF. The chain employs TRBV7-9 and TRBJ1-1; tentatively, D is TRBD1 (6 bases). V was shortened by 2 bases and J by 10 bases, with 17 bases between the two germline ends. The CDR3 is 14 amino acids. Germline-derived CDR1 and CDR2 are SEHNR and FQNEAQ (reference sequence). Looking up the rest from reference TRBV7-9 and TRBJ1-1 gives the full variable domain: DTGVSQNPRHKITKRGQNVTFRCDPISEHNRLYWYRQTLGQGPEFLTYFQNEAQLEKSRLLSDRFSAERPKGSFSTLEIQRTEQGDSAMYLCASSLSQGGSVAFFGQGTRLTVV.

The rearrangement uses TRBV19 and TRBJ2-6; tentative D call: TRBD1 (5 bases). The V end was cut by 5 bases, the J end by 0 bases, with 14 bases between. This CDR3 contains 17 residues. CDR1 and CDR2 (germline): LNHDA, SQIVND (reference sequence). Written as DNA, the CDR3 is TGTGCCAGTAGTTTTGTAGGGGCCGTCTCTGGGGCCAACGTCCTGACTTTC. Its translation: CASSFVGAVSGANVLTF.

This clone appeared once. This chain connects TRBV9 to TRBJ2-7; weak D call: TRBD1 (5 bases). CDR1 SGDLS and CDR2 YYNGEE come from the germline V gene. CDR3 length: 13 amino acids. Trimming took off 4 bases at V and 5 bases at J, with 13 bases between the two ends. This chain's CDR3 is CASSPPGLNEQYF. CDR3 bases: TGTGCCAGCAGCCCCCCAGGGCTAAACGAGCAGTACTTC.

V and J are TRBV14 and TRBJ2-7; 12 bases match TRBD2. Germline CDR1 reads SGHDN; CDR2 reads FVKESK. The CDR3 loop spans 15 amino acids. The V gene end was trimmed by 3 bases and the J gene end by 7 bases; junction bases not matched to a gene: 7. The CDR3 DNA follows: TGTGCCAGCAGCCAGCGACTAGCGGGAGCGGGGGAGCAGTACTTC. It codes for CASSQRLAGAGEQYF.

The chain is built from TRBV5-4 and TRBJ2-5, with a weak D call TRBD2 (5 bases). Germline values: CDR1 SGHNT, CDR2 YYREEE (reference sequence). This CDR3 has 15 amino acids. V was clipped by 0 bases and J by 5 bases, with 14 bases between them. CDR3 region: CASSLDVNGGETQYF. As DNA, the CDR3 is TGTGCCAGCAGCTTGGACGTCAATGGCGGGGAGACCCAGTACTTC.

The CDR3 protein is CASSLGDIGLATPYEQYF. The CDR3 DNA follows: TGCGCCAGCAGCTTGGGTGATATCGGACTAGCGACACCCTACGAGCAGTACTTC. The rearrangement uses TRBV5-1 and TRBJ2-5, with 9 positions matching TRBD2. The J call could be wrong; TRBJ2-7 is a better fit for the DNA end. The CDR3 length is 18 residues. Per germline, CDR1 SGHRS and CDR2 YFSETQ.